This T cell receptor beta chain was recorded in a study of T cells in tumors after PD-1 blockade. Whole-study context: Prior checkpoint blockade, systemic immunosuppressant use, or anti-cancer therapy within 4 weeks excluded patients. Patients received pembrolizumab 200 mg every 3 weeks or cemiplimab 350 mg every 2 weeks. Mean per blood sample: roughly 100,000 templates (about 24,000-290,000), around 38,000 unique clonotypes.

The germline V gene encodes CDR1 MNHNY and CDR2 SVGAGI (reference sequence). Between the trimmed V and J ends, which lost 6 bases and 7 bases, there was a span of 12 bases. The CDR3 loop spans 12 amino acids. Comments on this clone: The antigen remains undetermined.

Study observations and caveats: Blood contained about 40% of the tumor's TCR clonotypes.

Using immunoSEQ multiplex PCR, the repertoire was profiled, and TCRdb retains in-frame clones only, with some absent. The sample has 50,000 or so clones, 60% to 80% seen once. The sequences come from PBMCs, collected before anti-PD-1 treatment. The source of this sequence is a human donor with basal cell carcinoma. V is TRBV6-6 and J is TRBJ1-2, with a weak D call TRBD1 (5 bases). CDR3 coding DNA: TGTGCCAGCAGGGGGACGGCTGGTGGCTACACCTTC. Translated, it gives CASRGTAGGYTF.